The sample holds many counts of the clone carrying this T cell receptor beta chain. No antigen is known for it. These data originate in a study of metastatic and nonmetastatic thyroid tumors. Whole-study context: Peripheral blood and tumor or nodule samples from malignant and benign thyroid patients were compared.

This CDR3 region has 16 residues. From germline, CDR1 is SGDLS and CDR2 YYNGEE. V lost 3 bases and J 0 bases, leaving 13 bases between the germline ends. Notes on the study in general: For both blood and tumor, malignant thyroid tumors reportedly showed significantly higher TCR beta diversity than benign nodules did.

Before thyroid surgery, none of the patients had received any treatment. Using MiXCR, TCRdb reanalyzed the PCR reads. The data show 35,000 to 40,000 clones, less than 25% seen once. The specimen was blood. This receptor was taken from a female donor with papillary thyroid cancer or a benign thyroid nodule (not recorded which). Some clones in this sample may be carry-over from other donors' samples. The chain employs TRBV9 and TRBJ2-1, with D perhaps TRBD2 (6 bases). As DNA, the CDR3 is TGTGCCAGCAGCGCAAGATCCGGGAGCTCCTACAATGAGCAGTTCTTC. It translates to CASSARSGSSYNEQFF.